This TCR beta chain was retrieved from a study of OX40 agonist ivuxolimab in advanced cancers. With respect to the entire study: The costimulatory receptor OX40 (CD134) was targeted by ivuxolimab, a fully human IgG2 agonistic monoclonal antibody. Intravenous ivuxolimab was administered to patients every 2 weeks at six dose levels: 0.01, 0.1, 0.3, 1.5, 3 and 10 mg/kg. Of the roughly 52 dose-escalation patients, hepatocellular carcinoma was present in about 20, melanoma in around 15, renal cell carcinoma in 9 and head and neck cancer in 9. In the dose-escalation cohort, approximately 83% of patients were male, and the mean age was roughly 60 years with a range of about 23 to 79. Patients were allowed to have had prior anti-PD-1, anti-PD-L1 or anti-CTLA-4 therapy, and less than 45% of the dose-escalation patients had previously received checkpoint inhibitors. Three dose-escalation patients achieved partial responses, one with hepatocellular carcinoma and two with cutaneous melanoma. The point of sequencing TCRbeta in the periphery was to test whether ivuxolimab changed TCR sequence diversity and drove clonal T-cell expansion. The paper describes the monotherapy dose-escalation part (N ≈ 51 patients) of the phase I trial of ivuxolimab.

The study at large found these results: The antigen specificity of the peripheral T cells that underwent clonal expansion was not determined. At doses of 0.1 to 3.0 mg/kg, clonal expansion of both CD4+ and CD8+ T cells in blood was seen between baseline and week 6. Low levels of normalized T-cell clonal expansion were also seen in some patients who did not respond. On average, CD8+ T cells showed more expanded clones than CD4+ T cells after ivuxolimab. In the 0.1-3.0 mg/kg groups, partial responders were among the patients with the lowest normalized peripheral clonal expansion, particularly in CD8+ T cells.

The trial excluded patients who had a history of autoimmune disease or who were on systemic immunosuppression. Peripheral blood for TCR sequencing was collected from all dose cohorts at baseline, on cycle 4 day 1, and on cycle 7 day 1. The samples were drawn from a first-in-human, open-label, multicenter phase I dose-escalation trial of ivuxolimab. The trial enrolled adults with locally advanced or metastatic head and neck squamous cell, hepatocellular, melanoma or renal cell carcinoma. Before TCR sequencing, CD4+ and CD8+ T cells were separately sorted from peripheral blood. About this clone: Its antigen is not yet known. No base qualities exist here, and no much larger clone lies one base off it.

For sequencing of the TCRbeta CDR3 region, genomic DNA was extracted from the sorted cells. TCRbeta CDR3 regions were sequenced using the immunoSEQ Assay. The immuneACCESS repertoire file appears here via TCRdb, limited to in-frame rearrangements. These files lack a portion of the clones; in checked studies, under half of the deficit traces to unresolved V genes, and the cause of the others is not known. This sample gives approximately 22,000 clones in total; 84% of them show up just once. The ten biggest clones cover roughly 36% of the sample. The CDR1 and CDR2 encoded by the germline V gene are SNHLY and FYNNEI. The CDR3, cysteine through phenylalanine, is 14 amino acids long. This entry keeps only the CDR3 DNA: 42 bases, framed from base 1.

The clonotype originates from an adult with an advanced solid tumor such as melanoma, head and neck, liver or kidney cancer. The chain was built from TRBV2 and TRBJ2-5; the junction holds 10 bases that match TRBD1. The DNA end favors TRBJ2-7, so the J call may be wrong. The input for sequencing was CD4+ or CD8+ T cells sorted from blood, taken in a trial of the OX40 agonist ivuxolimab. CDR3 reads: CASSDRGQIYEQYF. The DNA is TGTGCCAGCAGCGACAGGGGGCAGATCTACGAGCAGTACTTC.